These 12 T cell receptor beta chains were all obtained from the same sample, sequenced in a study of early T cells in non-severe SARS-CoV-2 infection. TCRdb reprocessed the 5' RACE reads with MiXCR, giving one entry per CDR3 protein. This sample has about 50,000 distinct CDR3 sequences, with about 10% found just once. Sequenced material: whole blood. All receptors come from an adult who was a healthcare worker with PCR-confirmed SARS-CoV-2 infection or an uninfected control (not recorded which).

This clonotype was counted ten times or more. The CDR3 spells CASSLRSGPDTQYF. The CDR3 region has the DNA TGTGCCAGCAGCTTACGTTCGGGACCAGATACGCAGTATTTT. This chain joins TRBV11-2 and TRBJ2-3; D is perhaps TRBD1 or TRBD2 (5 bases each). V was shortened by 2 bases and J by 4 bases, with 10 bases between the two germline ends. Germline CDR1 reads SGHAT; CDR2 reads FQNNGV. CDR3 length equals 14 residues.

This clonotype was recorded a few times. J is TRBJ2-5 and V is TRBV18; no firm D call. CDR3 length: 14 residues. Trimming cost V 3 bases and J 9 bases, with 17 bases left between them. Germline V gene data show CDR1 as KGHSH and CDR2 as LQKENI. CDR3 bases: TGTGCCAGCTCACCGGGCGCATCCCGTGGGGCCCAGTACTTC. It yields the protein CASSPGASRGAQYF.

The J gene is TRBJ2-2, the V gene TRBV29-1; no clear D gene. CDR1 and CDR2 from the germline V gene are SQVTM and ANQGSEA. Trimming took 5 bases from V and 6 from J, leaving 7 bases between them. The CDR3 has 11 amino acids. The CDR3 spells CSVLGPGELFF. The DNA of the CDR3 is TGCAGCGTTTTAGGTCCCGGGGAGCTGTTTTTT.

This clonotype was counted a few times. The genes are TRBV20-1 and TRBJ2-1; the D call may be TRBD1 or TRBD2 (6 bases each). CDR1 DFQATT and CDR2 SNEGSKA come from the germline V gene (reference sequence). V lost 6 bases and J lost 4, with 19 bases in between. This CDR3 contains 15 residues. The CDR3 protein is CSAPIGGGSYNEQFF. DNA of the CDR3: TGCAGTGCCCCGATAGGGGGAGGTTCATACAATGAGCAGTTCTTC.

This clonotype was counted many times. The CDR3 reads CASCSGGTEKLFF. CDR3 DNA: TGTGCCAGCTGTTCCGGGGGAACCGAAAAACTGTTTTTT. The J gene is TRBJ1-4, the V gene TRBV21-1; TRBD1, the table's D call, lacks a check against the DNA. TRBV21-1 is a listed pseudogene. The CDR3 has 13 residues.

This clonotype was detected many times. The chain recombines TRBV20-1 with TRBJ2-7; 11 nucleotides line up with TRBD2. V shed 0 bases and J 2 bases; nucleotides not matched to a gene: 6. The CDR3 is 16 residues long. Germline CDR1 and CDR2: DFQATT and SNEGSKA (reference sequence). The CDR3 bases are TGCAGTGCTAGAGAAGAAGGGACTAGCGGCCCCTACGAGCAGTACTTC. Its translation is CSAREEGTSGPYEQYF.

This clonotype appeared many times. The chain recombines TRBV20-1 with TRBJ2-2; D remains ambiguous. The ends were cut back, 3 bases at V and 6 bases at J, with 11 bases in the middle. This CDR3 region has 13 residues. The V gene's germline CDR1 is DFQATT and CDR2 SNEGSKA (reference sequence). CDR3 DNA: TGCAGTGCTAGCTGGGTTAAGGCCGGGGAGCTGTTTTTT. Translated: CSASWVKAGELFF.

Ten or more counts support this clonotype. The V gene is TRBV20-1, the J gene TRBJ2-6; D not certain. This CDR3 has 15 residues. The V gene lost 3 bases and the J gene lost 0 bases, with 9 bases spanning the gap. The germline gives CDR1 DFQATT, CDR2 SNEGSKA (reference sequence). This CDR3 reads CSASLSSSGANVLTF. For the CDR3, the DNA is TGCAGTGCTAGTTTAAGTAGCTCTGGGGCCAACGTCCTGACTTTC.

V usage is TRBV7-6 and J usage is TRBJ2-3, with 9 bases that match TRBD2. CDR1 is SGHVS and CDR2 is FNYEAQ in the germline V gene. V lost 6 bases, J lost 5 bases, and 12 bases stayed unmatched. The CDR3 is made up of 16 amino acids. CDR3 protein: CASRPTIAGDRDTQYF. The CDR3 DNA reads TGTGCCAGCAGACCCACCATAGCGGGAGACCGAGATACGCAGTATTTT.

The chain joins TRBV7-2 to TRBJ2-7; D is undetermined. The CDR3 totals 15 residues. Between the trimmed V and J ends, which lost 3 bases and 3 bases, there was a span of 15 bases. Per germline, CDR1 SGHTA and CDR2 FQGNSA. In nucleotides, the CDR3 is TGTGCCAGCAGCTTCGACTGGCAGGCGTACTACGAGCAGTACTTC. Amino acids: CASSFDWQAYYEQYF. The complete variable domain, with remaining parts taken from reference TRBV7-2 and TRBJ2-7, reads GAGVSQSPSNKVTEKGKDVELRCDPISGHTALYWYRQSLGQGLEFLIYFQGNSAPDKSGLPSDRFSAERTGGSVSTLTIQRTQQEDSAVYLCASSFDWQAYYEQYFGPGTRLTVT.

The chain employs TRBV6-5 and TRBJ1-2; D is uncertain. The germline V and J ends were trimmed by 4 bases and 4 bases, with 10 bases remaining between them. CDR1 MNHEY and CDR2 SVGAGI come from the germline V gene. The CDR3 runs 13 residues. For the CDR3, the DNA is TGTGCCAGCAGTTCCCGGGAGGGCTATGGCTACACCTTC. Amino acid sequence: CASSSREGYGYTF.

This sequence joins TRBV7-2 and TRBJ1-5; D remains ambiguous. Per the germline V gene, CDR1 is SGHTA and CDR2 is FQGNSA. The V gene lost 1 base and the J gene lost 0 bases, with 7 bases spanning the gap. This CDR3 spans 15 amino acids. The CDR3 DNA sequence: TGTGCCAGCAGCTTAGGTGTCCGTAGCAATCAGCCCCAGCATTTT. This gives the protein CASSLGVRSNQPQHF.